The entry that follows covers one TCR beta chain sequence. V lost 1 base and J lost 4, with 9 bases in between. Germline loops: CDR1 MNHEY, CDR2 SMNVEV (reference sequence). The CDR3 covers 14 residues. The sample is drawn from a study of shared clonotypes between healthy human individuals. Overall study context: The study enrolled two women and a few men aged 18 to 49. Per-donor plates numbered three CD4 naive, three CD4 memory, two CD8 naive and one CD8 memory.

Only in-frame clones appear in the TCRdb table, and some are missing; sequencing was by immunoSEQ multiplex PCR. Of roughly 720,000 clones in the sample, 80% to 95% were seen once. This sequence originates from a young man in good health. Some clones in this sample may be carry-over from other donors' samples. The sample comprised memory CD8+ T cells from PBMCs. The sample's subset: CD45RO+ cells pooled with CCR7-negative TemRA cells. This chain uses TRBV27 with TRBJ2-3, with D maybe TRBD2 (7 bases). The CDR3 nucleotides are TGTGCCAGCAGTTTATGGGGGGGCGCAGATACGCAGTATTTT. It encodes CASSLWGGADTQYF.